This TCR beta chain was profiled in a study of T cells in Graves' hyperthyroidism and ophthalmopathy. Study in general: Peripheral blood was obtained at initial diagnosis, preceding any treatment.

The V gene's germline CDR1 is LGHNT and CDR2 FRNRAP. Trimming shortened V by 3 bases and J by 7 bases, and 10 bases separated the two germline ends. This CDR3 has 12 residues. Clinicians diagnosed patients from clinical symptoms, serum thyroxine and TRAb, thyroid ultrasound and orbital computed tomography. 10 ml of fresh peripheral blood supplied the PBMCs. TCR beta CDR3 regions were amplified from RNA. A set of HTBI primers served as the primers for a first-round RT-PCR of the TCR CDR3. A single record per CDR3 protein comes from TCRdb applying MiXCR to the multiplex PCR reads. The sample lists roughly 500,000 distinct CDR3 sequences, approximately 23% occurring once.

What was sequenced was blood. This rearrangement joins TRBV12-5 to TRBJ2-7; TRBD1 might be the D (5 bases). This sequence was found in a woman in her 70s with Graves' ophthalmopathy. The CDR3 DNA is TGTGCTAGTGGTTTAACCAACAGGGAGCAGTACTTC. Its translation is CASGLTNREQYF.